The rows below give T cell receptor beta chains drawn from one sample of a study of human T cells and chemical hapten exposure. TCRdb recomputed calls from the RACE reads with MiXCR, one row per CDR3 protein. The sample has roughly 100,000 distinct CDR3 sequences; about 10% are singletons. The source material was whole blood, sampled in connection with sensitization to the hapten diphenylcyclopropenone (DPC). These receptors were obtained from a woman between 35 and 50 years old with alopecia areata. Some clones in this sample may be carry-over from other donors' samples. Each CDR3 is given with its conserved first and last residue. D genes are given only for firm matches. Size is stated for part of the rows, as once, few or many counts, or as a class when the clone is expanded.

d_call,v_call,clone_size,j_call,cdr3_aa,cdr3_nt
.,TRBV9,.,TRBJ2-5,CASSADRQETQYF,TGTGCCAGCAGCGCAGATCGCCAAGAGACCCAGTACTTC
TRBD1,TRBV28,few,TRBJ1-6,CASSLTGESGDSPLHF,TGTGCCAGCAGCCTCACAGGGGAATCTGGTGATTCACCCCTCCACTTT
.,TRBV7-2,many,TRBJ1-4,CASSLQAGHFNEKLFF,TGTGCCAGCAGCTTACAGGCGGGACACTTTAATGAAAAACTGTTTTTT
TRBD1,TRBV19,.,TRBJ1-4,CASTRDRGSATNEKLFF,TGTGCCAGTACCCGCGACAGGGGATCTGCAACTAATGAAAAACTGTTTTTT
.,TRBV7-9,many,TRBJ2-7,CASSSVQSYEQYF,TGTGCCAGCAGCTCCGTTCAGTCCTACGAGCAGTACTTC
.,TRBV7-7,.,TRBJ2-1,CASSIGPVDEQFF,TGTGCCAGCAGCATAGGACCGGTCGATGAGCAGTTCTTC
.,TRBV7-2,.,TRBJ1-5,CASSPTGDSNQPQHF,TGTGCCAGCAGCCCAACCGGAGATAGCAATCAGCCCCAGCATTTT
.,TRBV10-2,.,TRBJ2-7,CASSEGNEQYF,TGCGCCAGCAGTGAGGGGAACGAGCAGTACTTC
.,TRBV7-2,many,TRBJ2-5,CASSLVDRAQETQYF,TGTGCCAGCAGCTTAGTGGACCGAGCACAAGAGACCCAGTACTTC
TRBD1,TRBV10-3,.,TRBJ1-1,CAISERQGWWAFF,TGTGCCATCAGTGAGAGACAGGGATGGTGGGCTTTCTTT
.,TRBV3-1,.,TRBJ2-3,CASSQTPSTDTQYF,TGTGCCAGCAGCCAAACCCCTAGCACAGATACGCAGTATTTT
.,TRBV6-5,many,TRBJ2-1,CASRGTAGVRGPNEQFF,TGTGCCAGCAGAGGGACTGCAGGGGTGAGGGGGCCCAATGAGCAGTTCTTC
.,TRBV29-1,.,TRBJ1-2,CSAYSQGTVYGYTF,TGCAGCGCTTACTCACAGGGCACCGTCTATGGCTACACCTTC
.,TRBV4-2,many,TRBJ2-7,CASSQEGGLLGYEQYF,TGTGCCAGCAGCCAAGAAGGCGGACTACTGGGCTACGAGCAGTACTTC
TRBD1,TRBV6-5,many,TRBJ1-2,CASSPNRGANYGYTF,TGTGCCAGCAGTCCTAACAGGGGGGCCAACTATGGCTACACCTTC
.,TRBV6-5,few,TRBJ1-6,CASSYRTQGSPLHF,TGTGCCAGCAGTTACAGGACCCAGGGGTCACCCCTCCACTTT
.,TRBV6-6,many,TRBJ1-1,CASSTVGTEAFF,TGTGCCAGCAGTACGGTAGGCACTGAAGCTTTCTTT
.,TRBV12-3/TRBV12-4,.,TRBJ1-1,CASRTQGNTEAFF,TGTGCCAGTAGGACACAAGGGAACACTGAAGCCTTCTTT
.,TRBV7-8,.,TRBJ2-4,CASSRSRDLNIQYF,TGTGCCAGCAGCCGAAGCCGGGACCTAAACATTCAGTACTTC
.,TRBV20-1,.,TRBJ2-7,CSALSDLRGEQYF,TGCAGTGCTTTGTCCGACCTTAGAGGCGAGCAGTACTTC
.,TRBV29-1,.,TRBJ2-5,CSVGQETQYF,TGCAGCGTGGGCCAAGAGACCCAGTACTTC
TRBD2,TRBV20-1,many,TRBJ2-1,CSARDPAGGPSSYNEQFF,TGCAGTGCTAGAGATCCAGCGGGAGGCCCCAGCTCCTACAATGAGCAGTTCTTC
TRBD1,TRBV6-2/TRBV6-3,.,TRBJ2-1,CASSYRTGDPLYNEQFF,TGTGCCAGCAGTTACCGGACAGGGGACCCCCTCTACAATGAGCAGTTCTTC
.,TRBV3-1,.,TRBJ2-1,CASSQGADLNNEQFF,TGTGCCAGCAGCCAAGGGGCAGATCTGAACAATGAGCAGTTCTTC
.,TRBV4-3,many,TRBJ2-7,CASSHMFPGYEQYF,TGCGCCAGCAGCCATATGTTCCCAGGCTACGAGCAGTACTTC
TRBD1,TRBV11-2,few,TRBJ2-7,CASYRTGSYEQYF,TGTGCCAGCTATCGGACAGGGTCCTACGAGCAGTACTTC
.,TRBV12-3/TRBV12-4,.,TRBJ2-1,CASRPRDYNEQFF,TGTGCCAGCAGACCCCGGGACTACAATGAGCAGTTCTTC
TRBD1,TRBV5-6,few,TRBJ1-1,CASSSGTGGTVNTEAFF,TGTGCCAGCAGCAGTGGAACAGGGGGCACGGTGAACACTGAAGCTTTCTTT